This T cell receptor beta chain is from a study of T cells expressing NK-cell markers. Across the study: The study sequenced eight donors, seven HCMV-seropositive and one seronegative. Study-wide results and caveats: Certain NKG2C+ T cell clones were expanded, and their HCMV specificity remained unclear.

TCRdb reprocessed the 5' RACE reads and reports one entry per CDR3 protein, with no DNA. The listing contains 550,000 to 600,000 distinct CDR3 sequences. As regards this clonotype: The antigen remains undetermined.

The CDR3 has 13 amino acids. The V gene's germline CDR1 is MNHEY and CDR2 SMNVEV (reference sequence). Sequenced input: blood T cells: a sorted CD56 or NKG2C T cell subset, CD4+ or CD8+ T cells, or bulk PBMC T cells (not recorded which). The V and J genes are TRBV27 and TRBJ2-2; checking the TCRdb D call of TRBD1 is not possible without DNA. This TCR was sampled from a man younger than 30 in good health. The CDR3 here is CASRGQGAGELFF.